Reported below is one T cell receptor beta chain. This clone was detected a few times. Its cognate antigen has yet to be identified. Base qualities are not provided; no much larger clone lies one nucleotide away. The data derive from a study of control samples from healthy donors and cancer patients (TCRdb year 2020). Sequences LNHDA (CDR1) and SQIVND (CDR2) are obtained from the germline V gene (reference sequence). V trim: 6 bases; J trim: 6 bases; unmatched bases: 7. The CDR3 covers 15 residues, taking in both the cysteine and the phenylalanine. Only the CDR3 DNA stays, 45 bases, in frame from base 1. Libraries came from the immunoSEQ multiplex PCR assay. TCRdb re-hosts the immuneACCESS table, in-frame sequences only. Its copies lack some clones; in the studies checked, an unresolved V gene accounts for under half of them, and the cause for the rest is not known. This sample gives approximately 160,000 clones in total; approximately 90% of them show up just once. 0.65% to 0.85% of the sample is held by the ten biggest clonotypes.

The sequenced sample consisted of blood. This sequence uses TRBV19 and TRBJ2-2, with TRBD1 identical over 10 junction bases. The sequence derives from a woman in her twenties or thirties in good health. The DNA is as follows: TGTGCCAGTAGCAGACAGGGGGCTGGGTCCGGGGAGCTGTTTTTT. Its coded protein is CASSRQGAGSGELFF. The entire variable domain, with the stretches around the CDR3 drawn from the reference TRBV19 and TRBJ2-2 proteins, is DGGITQSPKYLFRKEGQNVTLSCEQNLNHDAMYWYRQDPGQGLRLIYYSQIVNDFQKGDIAEGYSVSREKKESFPLTVTSAQKNPTAFYLCASSRQGAGSGELFFGEGSRLTVL.